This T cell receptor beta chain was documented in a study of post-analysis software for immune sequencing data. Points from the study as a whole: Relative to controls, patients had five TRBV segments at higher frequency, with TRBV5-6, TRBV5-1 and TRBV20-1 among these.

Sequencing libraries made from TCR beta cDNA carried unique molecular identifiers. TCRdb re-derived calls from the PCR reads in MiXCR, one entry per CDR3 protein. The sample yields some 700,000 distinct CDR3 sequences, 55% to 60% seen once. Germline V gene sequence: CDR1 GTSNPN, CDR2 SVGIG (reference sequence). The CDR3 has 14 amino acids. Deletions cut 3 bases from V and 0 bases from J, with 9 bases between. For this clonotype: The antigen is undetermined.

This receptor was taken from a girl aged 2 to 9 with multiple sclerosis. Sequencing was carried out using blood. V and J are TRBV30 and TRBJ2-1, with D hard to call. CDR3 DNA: TGTGCCTGGAGATCAGTGACCTCCTACAATGAGCAGTTCTTC. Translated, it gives CAWRSVTSYNEQFF.